Each of the 17 T cell receptor beta chains below was sequenced from the same sample in a study of identical twins (dated by TCRdb to about 2016). Libraries were prepared through 5' RACE. For sequencing, an Illumina HiSeq 2000 was employed. TCRdb reworked the public reads: Q25 trimming with fastp, MiXCR clone assembly, productive beta chains retained. Each entry is one CDR3 protein sequence, shown with its most common DNA and genes. The sample profile shows roughly 250,000 distinct CDR3 sequences; about 7.3% of them were found once. 3% to 4% of the sample goes to the ten largest clones. Separately, the same data were catalogued under a study of yellow fever vaccine responses in identical twins.

Sequenced material: memory (CD45RO+) T cells sorted from blood. Interpreted using the paper, the cell subset or site label stands for: CD45RO+ enriched T cells. The receptors were gathered from a woman younger than 35 in good health.

The chain joins TRBV18 to TRBJ2-1, with 12 bases fitting TRBD2. Germline V gene sequence: CDR1 KGHSH, CDR2 LQKENI. V lost 1 base, J lost 0 bases, and 4 bases stayed unmatched. The CDR3 length is 18 residues. The CDR3 nucleotides read TGTGCCAGCTCACCACGATTGACTAGCGGGAGCTCCTACAATGAGCAGTTCTTC. Protein sequence: CASSPRLTSGSSYNEQFF. Variable domain in full (rest from reference TRBV18 and TRBJ2-1): NAGVMQNPRHLVRRRGQEARLRCSPMKGHSHVYWYRQLPEEGLKFMVYLQKENIIDESGMPKERFSAEFPKEGPSILRIQQVVRGDSAAYFCASSPRLTSGSSYNEQFFGPGTRLTVL.

This clonotype was detected a few times. The J gene is TRBJ1-5, the V gene TRBV7-2, with no clear D. This CDR3 comprises 15 residues. Germline V gene data show CDR1 as SGHTA and CDR2 as FQGNSA. The V and J ends lost 3 bases and 4 bases respectively, with 13 bases between them. CDR3 protein: CASSFSSGGNQPQHF. The DNA for the CDR3 is TGTGCCAGCAGCTTTAGCTCGGGAGGTAATCAGCCCCAGCATTTT.

V gene TRBV19 combines with J gene TRBJ2-2; D ambiguous. CDR1 LNHDA and CDR2 SQIVND come from the germline V gene (reference sequence). V lost 3 bases and J lost 2, with 7 bases in between. The CDR3 extends over 14 amino acids. The CDR3 loop is CASSILTNTGELFF. The CDR3 DNA sequence: TGTGCCAGTAGTATCCTAACCAACACCGGGGAGCTGTTTTTT.

This clonotype has at least ten counts. V gene TRBV5-1 combines with J gene TRBJ2-1; 13 bases are a match to TRBD2. The CDR3 is 17 residues long. From germline, CDR1 is SGHRS and CDR2 YFSETQ. V was clipped by 7 bases and J by 4 bases; unmatched bases: 11. The CDR3 sequence is CASSKTSGGPYYNEQFF. In nucleotides, the CDR3 is TGCGCCAGCTCGAAGACTAGCGGGGGGCCGTATTACAATGAGCAGTTCTTC.

The table lists this clonotype with a count of one. This chain uses TRBV7-9 with TRBJ2-5; TRBD1 matches 7 bases. The germline V gene encodes CDR1 SEHNR and CDR2 FQNEAQ (reference sequence). This CDR3 contains 15 residues. V was clipped by 5 bases and J by 7 bases; unmatched bases: 13. Here the CDR3 DNA reads TGTGCCAGCAGCCCCAAGAGACAGGGCCCGAGGACCCAGTACTTC. It yields the protein CASSPKRQGPRTQYF.

In its sample, this clonotype was seen a few times. V is TRBV7-2 and J is TRBJ2-5; D may be TRBD2 (5 bases). Trimming pared 5 bases from V and 4 bases from J, leaving 11 bases between. Germline CDR1 reads SGHTA; CDR2 reads FQGNSA. The CDR3 consists of 13 residues. CDR3 DNA sequence: TGTGCCAGCAGCCCCCGGAGGAGAGAGACCCAGTACTTC. It specifies CASSPRRRETQYF.

This clonotype showed up many times. J is TRBJ1-5 and V is TRBV12-3 or TRBV12-4; possibly TRBD1 for D (6 bases). The CDR3 is made up of 14 amino acids. V lost 3 bases, J lost 7 bases, and 13 bases lay in between. CDR3 bases: TGTGCCAGCAGTTTTGGGGGGGCGGGACAGCCCCAGCATTTT. This translates into CASSFGGAGQPQHF.

Only a few counts were recorded for this clonotype. The rearrangement joins TRBV4-1 to TRBJ2-3, with 10 bases that match TRBD2. This CDR3 region has 18 residues. V trimming: 0 bases; J trimming: 2 bases; junction bases outside the gene matches: 8. The germline gives CDR1 MGHRA, CDR2 YSYEKL. CDR3 amino acids: CASSQDPPLAGYTDTQYF. In nucleotides, the CDR3 is TGCGCCAGCAGCCAAGATCCCCCACTAGCGGGGTACACAGATACGCAGTATTTT.

V gene TRBV29-1 combines with J gene TRBJ2-1, with TRBD2 matching over 8 bases. The CDR3 runs to 15 residues. The V segment lost 0 bases and the J segment 8 bases; nucleotides outside the gene matches: 9. The germline V gene has CDR1 SQVTM and CDR2 ANQGSEA. The CDR3 bases are TGCAGCGTTGAAGATCGGGGGGGAGGGCCCTATGAGCAGTTCTTC. This codes for CSVEDRGGGPYEQFF.

This clonotype has a handful of counts. The rearrangement uses TRBV9 and TRBJ2-7; 10 positions agree with TRBD1. This CDR3 region has 15 residues. CDR1 is SGDLS and CDR2 is YYNGEE in the germline V gene. V dropped 0 bases and J dropped 7; count of bases not matched to a gene: 7. In nucleotides, the CDR3 is TGTGCCAGCAGCGTAGAGGGGACAGGGGTTCGTGAGCAGTACTTC. This translates into CASSVEGTGVREQYF.

This clonotype was recorded many times. The V call is TRBV12-3 or TRBV12-4, the J call TRBJ1-2; 8 bases are a match to TRBD1. This CDR3 is built from 13 residues. With 7 bases clipped from V and 7 bases from J, the junction kept 8 bases outside the gene matches. This CDR3 is CASTGTGSSGYTF. The CDR3 DNA reads as TGTGCCAGCACCGGGACAGGAAGTTCTGGCTACACCTTC.

CDR3 sequence (DNA): TGTGCCAGCAGTTTAAGGGGGACAGGGGGTTACGAGCAGTACTTC. This translates into CASSLRGTGGYEQYF. V and J are TRBV12-3 or TRBV12-4 and TRBJ2-7, with 11 bases fitting TRBD1. The CDR3 extends over 15 amino acids. Losses at the gene ends were 2 bases for V and 4 bases for J; bases not matched to a gene: 4.

This chain links TRBV20-1 with TRBJ1-6; a possible D gene is TRBD1 (6 bases). The ends were cut back, 1 base at V and 6 bases at J, with 16 bases in the middle. The CDR3 runs to 16 residues. Germline V CDR1 and CDR2: DFQATT, SNEGSKA (reference sequence). CDR3 sequence: CSARVGIQGGNSPLHF. The DNA of the CDR3 is TGCAGTGCTAGAGTCGGGATACAGGGCGGTAATTCACCCCTCCACTTT.

There are a few counts of this clonotype. The chain joins TRBV28 to TRBJ1-1; D may be TRBD1 (5 bases). This CDR3 has 13 amino acids. From germline, CDR1 is MDHEN and CDR2 SYDVKM. The germline V and J ends were trimmed by 7 bases and 7 bases, with 16 bases remaining between them. This CDR3 is CASTKGRLFEAFF. As DNA, the CDR3 is TGTGCCAGCACGAAGGGACGGTTATTTGAAGCTTTCTTT.

The chain uses TRBV11-2 and TRBJ1-1; 7 bases are a match to TRBD1. Trimming removed 5 bases from V and 3 bases from J; junction bases left unmatched: 6. This CDR3 has 14 amino acids. Germline V lookup: CDR1 SGHAT, CDR2 FQNNGV. The CDR3: CASSLSQGHTEAFF. The CDR3 nucleotides are TGTGCCAGCAGCCTATCACAGGGGCACACTGAAGCTTTCTTT.

This clonotype was seen many times. The V call is TRBV27, the J call TRBJ2-7; D may be TRBD1 (6 bases). CDR1 MNHEY and CDR2 SMNVEV come from the germline V gene (reference sequence). The CDR3 spans 12 residues. V gave up 4 bases and J gave up 2 bases, with 6 bases separating them. CDR3 coding DNA: TGTGCCAGCAGTTCAGGGGCCTACGAGCAGTACTTC. Its protein product is CASSSGAYEQYF.

CDR3 sequence reads: CASSSGGAGEKLFF. The CDR3 nucleotides are TGTGCCAGCAGCTCCGGAGGGGCGGGGGAAAAACTGTTTTTT. The chain combines TRBV7-8 with TRBJ1-4, with D possibly TRBD1 on 5 matching bases. CDR3 length equals 14 residues. CDR1 is SGHVS and CDR2 is FQNEAQ in the germline V gene. V was cut by 4 bases and J by 8 bases, with 14 bases left in between.